At least ten counts were recorded for the clone carrying this TCR beta chain. Its antigen remains unknown. Per germline, CDR1 MGHRA and CDR2 YSYEKL. V was pared by 1 base and J by 6 bases, with 6 bases of the junction left unmatched. There are 14 residues in the CDR3. A sample-barcoded 5' primer and a J-beta primer mix were used in a second PCR of about 6 to 12 cycles. Each cDNA was tagged by a template-switch adaptor containing 12 random nucleotides. Per-sample output comprised a minimum of 2.5 million paired-end reads containing CDR3. In TCRdb, the 5' RACE reads were re-called with MiXCR into one record per CDR3 protein. Of just over 1 million distinct CDR3 sequences listed, 45% are singletons. This entry comes from a study of blood T cells in healthy people across ages. The study's findings and limits: Calculation of diversity from one million T cells yielded estimates considered to be underestimates.

Isolating PBMCs gave at least 6.5 million of these cells per sample. The clonotype originates from a woman aged 55-69 years in good health. V is TRBV4-1 and J is TRBJ2-7; 7 bases are shared with TRBD1. Sequenced material: blood. The DNA for the CDR3 is TGCGCCAGCAGCCAAGCCGACAGGGATGGCGAGCAGTACTTC. Protein product: CASSQADRDGEQYF.